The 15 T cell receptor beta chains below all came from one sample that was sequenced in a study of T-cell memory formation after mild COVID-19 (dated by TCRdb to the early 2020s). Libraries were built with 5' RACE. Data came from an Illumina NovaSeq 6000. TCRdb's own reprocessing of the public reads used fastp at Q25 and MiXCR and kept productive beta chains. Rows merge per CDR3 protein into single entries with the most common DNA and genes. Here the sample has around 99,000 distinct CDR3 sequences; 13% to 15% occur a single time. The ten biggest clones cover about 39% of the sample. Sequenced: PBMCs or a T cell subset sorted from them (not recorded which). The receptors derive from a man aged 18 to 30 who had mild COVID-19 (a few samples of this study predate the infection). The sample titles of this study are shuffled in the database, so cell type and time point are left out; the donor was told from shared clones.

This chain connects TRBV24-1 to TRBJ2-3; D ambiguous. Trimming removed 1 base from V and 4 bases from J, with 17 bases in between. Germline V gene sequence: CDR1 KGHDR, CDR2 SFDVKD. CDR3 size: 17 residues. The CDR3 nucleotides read TGTGCCACCAGTGATTTTCCGGAAGGGCCAAGCGCAGATACGCAGTATTTT. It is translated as CATSDFPEGPSADTQYF.

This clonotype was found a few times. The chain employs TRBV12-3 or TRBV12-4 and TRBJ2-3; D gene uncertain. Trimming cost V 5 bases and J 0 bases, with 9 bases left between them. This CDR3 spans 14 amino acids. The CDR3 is CASSIGSSTDTQYF. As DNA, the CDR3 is TGTGCCAGCAGTATCGGGTCTAGCACAGATACGCAGTATTTT.

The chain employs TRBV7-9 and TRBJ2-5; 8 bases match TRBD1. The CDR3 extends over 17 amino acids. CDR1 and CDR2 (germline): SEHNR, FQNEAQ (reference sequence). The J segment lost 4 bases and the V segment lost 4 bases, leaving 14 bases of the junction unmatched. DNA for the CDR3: TGTGCCAGCAGCTGGACCCGACAGGGGCCGAGTGGAGAGACCCAGTACTTC. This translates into CASSWTRQGPSGETQYF.

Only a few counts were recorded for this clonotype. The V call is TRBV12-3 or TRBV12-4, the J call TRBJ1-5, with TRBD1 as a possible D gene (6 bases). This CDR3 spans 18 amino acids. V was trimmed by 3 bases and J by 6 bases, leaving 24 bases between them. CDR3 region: CASSLVLGGPEEGQPQHF. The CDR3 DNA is TGTGCCAGCAGTTTGGTCCTGGGGGGGCCGGAGGAGGGTCAGCCCCAGCATTTT.

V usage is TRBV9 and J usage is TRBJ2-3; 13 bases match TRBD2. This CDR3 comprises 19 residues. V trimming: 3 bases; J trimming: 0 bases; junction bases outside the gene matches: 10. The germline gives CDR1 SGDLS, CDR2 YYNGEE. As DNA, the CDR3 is TGTGCCAGCAGCGAGCGGGGGACTAGCGGGACAACTAGCACAGATACGCAGTATTTT. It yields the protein CASSERGTSGTTSTDTQYF.

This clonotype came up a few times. The CDR3 DNA is TGCAGTGCTAGAGATCCAAGGAACACTGAAGCTTTCTTT. Its protein is CSARDPRNTEAFF. The V and J genes are TRBV20-1 and TRBJ1-1, with no clear D. The length of the CDR3 is 13 residues. Germline V gives CDR1 DFQATT, CDR2 SNEGSKA (reference sequence). Between the trimmed V and J ends, which lost 0 bases and 1 base, there was a span of 6 bases.

The CDR3 region has the DNA TGTGCCAGCAGCTCTCGGACTAGCAGGTACGAGCAGTACTTC. Translation gives CASSSRTSRYEQYF. The chain uses TRBV5-4 and TRBJ2-7; TRBD2 aligns across 8 bases. V trimming: 3 bases; J trimming: 4 bases; junction bases outside the gene matches: 6. The CDR3 is 14 amino acids. Per the germline V gene, CDR1 is SGHNT and CDR2 is YYREEE (reference sequence).

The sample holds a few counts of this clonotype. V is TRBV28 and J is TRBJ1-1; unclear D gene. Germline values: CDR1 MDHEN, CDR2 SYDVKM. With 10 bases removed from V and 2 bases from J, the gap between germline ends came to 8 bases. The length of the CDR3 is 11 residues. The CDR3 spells CATSGNTEAFF. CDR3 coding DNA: TGTGCCACGAGCGGTAACACTGAAGCTTTCTTT.

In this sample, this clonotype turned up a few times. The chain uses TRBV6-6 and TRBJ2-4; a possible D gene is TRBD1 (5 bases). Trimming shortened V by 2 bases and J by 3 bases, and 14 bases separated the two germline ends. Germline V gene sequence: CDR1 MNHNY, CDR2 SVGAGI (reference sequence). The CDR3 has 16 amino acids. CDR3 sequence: CASSYDPQGSKNIQYF. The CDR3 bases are TGTGCCAGCAGTTACGACCCCCAGGGAAGCAAAAACATTCAGTACTTC.

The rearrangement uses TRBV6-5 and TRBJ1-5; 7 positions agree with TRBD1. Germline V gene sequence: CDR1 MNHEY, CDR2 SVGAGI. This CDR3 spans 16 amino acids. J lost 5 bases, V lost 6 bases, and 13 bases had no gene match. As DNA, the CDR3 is TGTGCCAGCAGCCATTCCGGACAGGACCCCGATCAGCCCCAGCATTTT. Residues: CASSHSGQDPDQPQHF.

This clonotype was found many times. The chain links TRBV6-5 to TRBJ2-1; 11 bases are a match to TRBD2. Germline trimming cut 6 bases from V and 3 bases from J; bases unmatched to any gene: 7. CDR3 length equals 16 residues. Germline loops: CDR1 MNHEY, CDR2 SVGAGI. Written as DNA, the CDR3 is TGTGCCAGCAGCGACGGGCTAGCGGGGGGCTACAATGAGCAGTTCTTC. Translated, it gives CASSDGLAGGYNEQFF.

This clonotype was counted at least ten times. Here the CDR3 reads CSVIGLQGETQYF. CDR3 nucleotide sequence: TGCAGCGTCATAGGACTTCAGGGGGAGACCCAGTACTTC. The rearrangement joins TRBV29-1 to TRBJ2-5, with a possible D match to TRBD1 (6 bases). CDR1 is SQVTM, CDR2 ANQGSEA, per germline. This CDR3 has 13 amino acids. The germline V and J ends were trimmed by 6 bases and 5 bases, with 16 bases remaining between them.

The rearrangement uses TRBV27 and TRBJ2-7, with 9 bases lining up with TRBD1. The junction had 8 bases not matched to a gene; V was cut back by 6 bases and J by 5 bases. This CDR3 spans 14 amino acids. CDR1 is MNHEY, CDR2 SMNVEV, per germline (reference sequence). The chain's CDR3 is CASSPDRGGDEQYF. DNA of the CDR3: TGTGCCAGCAGCCCGGACAGGGGAGGAGACGAGCAGTACTTC.

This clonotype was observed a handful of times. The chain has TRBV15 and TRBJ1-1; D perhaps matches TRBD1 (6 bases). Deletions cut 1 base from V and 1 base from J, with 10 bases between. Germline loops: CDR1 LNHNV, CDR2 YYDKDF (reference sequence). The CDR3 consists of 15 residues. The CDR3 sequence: CATSRVTGKNTEAFF. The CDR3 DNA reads TGTGCCACCAGCAGAGTCACAGGGAAGAACACTGAAGCTTTCTTT. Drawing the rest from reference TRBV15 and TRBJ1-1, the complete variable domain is DAMVIQNPRYQVTQFGKPVTLSCSQTLNHNVMYWYQQKSSQAPKLLFHYYDKDFNNEADTPDNFQSRRPNTSFCFLDIRSPGLGDTAMYLCATSRVTGKNTEAFFGQGTRLTVV.

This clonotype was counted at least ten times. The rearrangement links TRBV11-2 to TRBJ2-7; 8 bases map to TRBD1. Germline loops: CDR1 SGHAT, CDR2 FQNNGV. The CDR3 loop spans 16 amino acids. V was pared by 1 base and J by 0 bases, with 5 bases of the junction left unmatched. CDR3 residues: CASSLGETGVSYEQYF. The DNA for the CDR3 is TGTGCCAGCAGCTTAGGCGAGACAGGGGTCTCCTACGAGCAGTACTTC. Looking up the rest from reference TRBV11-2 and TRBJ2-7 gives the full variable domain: EAGVAQSPRYKIIEKRQSVAFWCNPISGHATLYWYQQILGQGPKLLIQFQNNGVVDDSQLPKDRFSAERLKGVDSTLKIQPAKLEDSAVYLCASSLGETGVSYEQYFGPGTRLTVT.